The sequence of this TCR beta chain was determined in a study of blood T cell repertoires in COVID-19. Study information: Donors in the United States, Italy and Spain gave samples during acute or convalescent COVID-19.

The CDR3 is 16 residues long. Trimming removed 4 bases from V and 2 bases from J; junction bases left unmatched: 9. Germline V CDR1 and CDR2: SGHNT, YYREEE (reference sequence). Original processing methods: Using reference gene primer amplification, nucleated cell counts were estimated. Using immunoSEQ multiplex PCR, the repertoire was profiled, and TCRdb retains in-frame clones only, with some absent. That table furnishes V, J and clone size, whereas the DNA furnished D and trimming. This sample has roughly 290,000 clones, with 75% to 90% found just once. This receptor was taken from a man aged 30-40 years with acute or convalescent COVID-19. The sample comprised peripheral blood. This chain uses TRBV5-4 with TRBJ2-5; 9 nucleotides match TRBD2. The CDR3 coding sequence is TGTGCCAGCAGCGCTGGAGCGGGAGGCGGGCAAGAGACCCAGTACTTC. Protein: CASSAGAGGGQETQYF.